The present T cell receptor (beta chain) was sequenced within a study of CD8+ T cells in alopecia areata. Turning to the study itself: Oral tofacitinib, 5 to 10 mg twice daily, was given in an open-label trial.

This CDR3 is built from 13 residues. CDR1 is SGHAT and CDR2 is FQNNGV in the germline V gene. V was pared by 6 bases and J by 0 bases, with 6 bases between. As to treatment: oral pan-JAK inhibitor, 5-10 mg twice daily. Collected material from alopecia areata patients comprised lesional scalp punch biopsies and peripheral blood. Cell sorting on a FACSAria was used to separate CD4+ and CD8+ T cells from the PBMCs. In each case, RNA was isolated and then reverse transcribed into cDNA as the sequencing template. The method was immunoSEQ multiplex PCR; TCRdb's version includes in-frame clones alone and lacks a portion of them. The sample lists about 180,000 clones, roughly 50% seen once, with 9.5% to 14% in the top ten.

This sequence was found in a human donor with alopecia areata. The sequencing used CD8+ T cells sorted from blood, collected at week 24, from a patient treated with tofacitinib. V is TRBV11-2 and J is TRBJ1-5; D is uncertain. In DNA form, the CDR3 reads TGTGCCAGCAGTTGGGATAGCAATCAGCCCCAGCATTTT. Its translation: CASSWDSNQPQHF.